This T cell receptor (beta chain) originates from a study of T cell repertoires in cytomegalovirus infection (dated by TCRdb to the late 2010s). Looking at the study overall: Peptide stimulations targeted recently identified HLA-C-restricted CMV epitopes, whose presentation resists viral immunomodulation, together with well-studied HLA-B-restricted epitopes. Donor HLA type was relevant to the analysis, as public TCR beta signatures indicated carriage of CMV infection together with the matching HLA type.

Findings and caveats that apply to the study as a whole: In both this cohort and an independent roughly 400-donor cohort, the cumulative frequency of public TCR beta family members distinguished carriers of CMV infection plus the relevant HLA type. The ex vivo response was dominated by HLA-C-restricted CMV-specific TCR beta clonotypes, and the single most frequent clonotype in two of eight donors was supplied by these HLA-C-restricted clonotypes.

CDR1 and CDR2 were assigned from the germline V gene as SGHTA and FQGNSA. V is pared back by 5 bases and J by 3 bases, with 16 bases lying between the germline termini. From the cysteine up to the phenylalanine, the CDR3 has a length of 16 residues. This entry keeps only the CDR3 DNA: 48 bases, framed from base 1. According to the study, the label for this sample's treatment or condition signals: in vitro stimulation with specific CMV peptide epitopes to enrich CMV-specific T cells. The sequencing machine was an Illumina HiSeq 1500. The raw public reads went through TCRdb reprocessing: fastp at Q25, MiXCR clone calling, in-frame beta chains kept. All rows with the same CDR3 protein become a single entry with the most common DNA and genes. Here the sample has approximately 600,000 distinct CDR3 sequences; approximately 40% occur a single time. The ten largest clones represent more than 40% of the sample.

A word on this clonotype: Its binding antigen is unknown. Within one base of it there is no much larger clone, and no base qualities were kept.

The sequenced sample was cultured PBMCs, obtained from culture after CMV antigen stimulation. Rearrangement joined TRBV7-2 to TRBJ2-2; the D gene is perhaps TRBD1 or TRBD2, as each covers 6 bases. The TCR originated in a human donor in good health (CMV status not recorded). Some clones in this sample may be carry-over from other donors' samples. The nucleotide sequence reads TGTGCCAGCAGCGCTCTGGGGGGCTTATACACCGGGGAGCTGTTTTTT. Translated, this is CASSALGGLYTGELFF.